One and the same sample provided the 4 T cell receptor beta chains below, sequenced in a study of control samples from healthy donors and cancer patients. TCRdb's table, derived via immunoSEQ multiplex PCR, lists solely in-frame clones and lacks some. Here the sample spans over 100,000 clones, roughly 88% being singletons. Input material: blood. The receptors stem from a man in his fifties in good health.

The chain links TRBV6-5 to TRBJ2-5, with a weak D call TRBD2 (5 bases). V lost 7 bases and J 2 bases, leaving 11 bases between the germline ends. Per germline, CDR1 MNHEY and CDR2 SVGAGI. The CDR3 is 13 amino acids. The CDR3 loop is CASTAGAQETQYF. CDR3 coding DNA: TGTGCCAGCACCGCGGGCGCTCAAGAGACCCAGTACTTC.

As concerns this clone: At one boundary the junction diverges from the germline segment, which might be a read error. The rearrangement links TRBV7-9 to TRBJ2-5; no clear D. The CDR3 is made up of 12 amino acids. CDR1 is SEHNR, CDR2 FQNEAQ, per germline (reference sequence). Written as DNA, the CDR3 is TGTGCCAGCAGGTTAGACGGAACATCCCAGTACTTC. Amino acids: CASRLDGTSQYF.

V is TRBV2 and J is TRBJ2-2; D is possibly TRBD2 (5 bases). Germline CDR1 and CDR2: SNHLY and FYNNEI. The CDR3 runs 14 residues. Trimming shortened V by 4 bases and J by 4 bases, and 10 bases separated the two germline ends. The CDR3: CASSVLGSTGELFF. The CDR3 DNA reads TGTGCCAGCAGTGTGCTTGGGAGCACCGGGGAGCTGTTTTTT.

V gene TRBV7-6 combines with J gene TRBJ2-1; D perhaps matches TRBD2 (7 bases). The CDR3 length is 15 residues. In germline, CDR1 is SGHVS, CDR2 FNYEAQ. Trimming took off 1 base at V and 10 bases at J, with 17 bases between the two ends. This CDR3 reads CASSLEGGGYREQFF. The CDR3 bases are TGTGCCAGCAGCTTAGAGGGGGGGGGCTACAGAGAGCAGTTCTTC.